This TCR beta chain derives from a study of PD-1 blockade in classical Hodgkin lymphoma. This clone was observed once. Its antigen is as yet unknown. Different DNA sequences within this sample yield the same CDR3. Overall study findings and caveats: By C4D1, diversity of CD4+ TCRs had risen significantly, whereas that of CD8+ TCRs had not.

TCRdb's table, derived via immunoSEQ multiplex PCR, lists solely in-frame clones and lacks some. The sample includes around 25,000 clones, under 75% of them seen just once. Indicated time point: cycle 4 day 1 (C4D1), after more than 5 weeks of nivolumab. Relapse after autologous stem cell transplantation occurred in every patient, and brentuximab vedotin exposure varied. Relapsed/refractory classical Hodgkin lymphoma patients had complete, partial or progressive responses. Trimming removed 5 bases from V and 0 bases from J, with 8 bases in between. Germline V gene sequence: CDR1 PRHDT, CDR2 FYEKMQ (reference sequence). CDR3 length: 14 residues.

The material was peripheral blood mononuclear cells (PBMCs), obtained before the fourth cycle of nivolumab. The chain links TRBV13 to TRBJ1-5; no definite D call. The receptor's source is a human donor with classical Hodgkin lymphoma. CDR3 sequence: CASSPNYSNQPQHF. In DNA form, the CDR3 reads TGTGCCAGCAGCCCTAACTATAGCAATCAGCCCCAGCATTTT.